The rows below give T cell receptor beta chains drawn from one sample of a study of blood T cell repertoires in COVID-19. Using immunoSEQ multiplex PCR, the repertoire was profiled, and TCRdb retains in-frame clones only, with some absent. The sample lists tens of thousands of clones; roughly 88% were seen once. The material sequenced was peripheral blood. All receptors derive from a woman older than 75 with active or convalescent COVID-19. The conserved cysteine and the conserved F or W are not part of the CDR3 here.

v_call	j_call	cdr3_aa
TRBV19	TRBJ2-1	ASSAKRGGDFLYNEQF
TRBV7-2	TRBJ1-2	ASSLLQGIANYGYT
TRBV20-1	TRBJ1-5	SASPQAGQPQH
TRBV10-3	TRBJ2-2	AISSGGSANTGELF
TRBV18	TRBJ2-7	ASSPQQGIGEQY
TRBV9	TRBJ1-6	ASSVNPGGSYNSPLH
TRBV5-1	TRBJ2-2	ASRATSGGHTGELF
TRBV7-9	TRBJ2-1	ASRYGQGYNEQF
TRBV5-6	TRBJ1-1	ASSLGGQLNTEAF
TRBV7-3	TRBJ1-1	ASSAPGAQTEAF
TRBV5-1	TRBJ2-5	ASSSRTSGGARETQY
TRBV2	TRBJ1-6	ASSRDRSSYNSPLH
TRBV4-3	TRBJ1-4	ASSSGGEKLF
TRBV11-3	TRBJ2-2	ASSPTLANTGELF
TRBV5-4	TRBJ2-7	ASSLGGQFYEQY
TRBV6-5	TRBJ2-2	ASRPGQTLGGELF
TRBV5-1	TRBJ1-1	ASSLGSSRRAF
TRBV12-3/TRBV12-4	TRBJ2-1	ASSGQGPNEQF
TRBV14	TRBJ1-2	ASSPGQGAYGYT
TRBV19	TRBJ1-5	ASSIRQGGNQPQH
TRBV5-4	TRBJ1-2	ASSPIGGGYGYT
TRBV10-2	TRBJ2-5	ASSERETQY
TRBV4-3	TRBJ2-3	ASSDVATDTQY
TRBV5-8	TRBJ1-5	ASSPGIGQPQH
TRBV2	TRBJ2-5	ASSLLIQETQY
TRBV7-2	TRBJ1-2	ASSLRQGSWGYT
TRBV19	TRBJ1-2	ASVDRPGEGYT
TRBV4-3	TRBJ1-2	ASSTHRDRVDGYT
TRBV6-5	TRBJ1-4	ASSSRVIATNEKLF
TRBV7-2	TRBJ2-4	ASSLERLAGGTKNIQY
TRBV5-1	TRBJ1-2	ASSPGQEVYGYT
TRBV6-5	TRBJ2-7	ASTPPGQGYGEQY
TRBV6-5	TRBJ1-1	ASSLDRMNTEAF
TRBV20-1	TRBJ2-3	SASSLNRPPDTQY
TRBV11-3	TRBJ2-7	ASSLDTYEQY
TRBV7-2	TRBJ2-2	ASSSGQWDTGELF
TRBV5-1	TRBJ2-2	ASSFTTGGTGELF